These T cell receptor beta chains were read from a single sample in a study of shared clonotypes between healthy human individuals. The method was immunoSEQ multiplex PCR; TCRdb's version includes in-frame clones alone and lacks a portion of them. Of about 2.4 million clones in the sample, under 95% were seen once. The sample comprised naive CD4+ T cells from PBMCs. The receptors were gathered from a man younger than 35 in good health. Some clones in this sample may be carry-over from other donors' samples. CDR3s include the opening cysteine and the closing phenylalanine or tryptophan. A D gene is named only where the DNA matches it firmly.

V gene	J gene	D gene	CDR3 DNA	CDR3 protein
TRBV10-1	TRBJ2-5	-	TGCGCCAGCAACCCACAAGAGACCCAGTACTTC	CASNPQETQYF
TRBV6-1	TRBJ1-5	-	TGTGCCAGCAGACTTGGACTCGTTGTTGGTCAGCCCCAGCATTTT	CASRLGLVVGQPQHF
TRBV5-4	TRBJ1-1	TRBD1	TGTGCCAGCGCGGGGGCTCAGGGGGGTCGAACTGAAGCTTTCTTT	CASAGAQGGRTEAFF
TRBV2	TRBJ2-2	TRBD1	TGTGCCAGCAGTAAAACGGACAGGGGTCCGGGGGAGCTGTTTTTT	CASSKTDRGPGELFF
TRBV28	TRBJ2-5	TRBD1	TGTGCCAGCAGGTCGAGGGGTCTTGGCAGGGGGCCCAGCCGGGAGACCCAGTACTTC	CASRSRGLGRGPSRETQYF
TRBV27	TRBJ2-7	TRBD1	TGTGCCAGCAGTTTCCAGACAGGGGGATGGTACGAGCAGTACTTC	CASSFQTGGWYEQYF
TRBV25-1	TRBJ1-6	TRBD1	TGTGCCAGCAGTGGGGGACAGGGCATTAATTCACCCCTCCACTTT	CASSGGQGINSPLHF
TRBV6-5	TRBJ2-2	TRBD2	TGTGCCAGCCATAGCGGGAGTCCCGGGGAGCTGTTTTTT	CASHSGSPGELFF
TRBV18	TRBJ1-3	TRBD1	TGTGCCAGCTCACCACTTGTTTTGGGACAGGACCTAAACACCATATATTTT	CASSPLVLGQDLNTIYF
TRBV7-2	TRBJ2-7	-	TGTGCCAGCAGCTTAAGTGCGGTGGTTAACTACGAGCAGTACTTC	CASSLSAVVNYEQYF
TRBV6-5	TRBJ2-7	TRBD2	TGTGCCAGCAGTTCCAGACTAGCGGCAACCCCGAAATGGGACTTC	CASSSRLAATPKWDF
TRBV10-2	TRBJ2-7	TRBD1	TGCGCCAGCAGTGAACAGAGGACAGGGGTCTACGAGCAGTACTTC	CASSEQRTGVYEQYF
TRBV7-9	TRBJ1-3	-	TGTGCCAGCAGCCCTGAGCACCCCGGGGACACCATATATTTT	CASSPEHPGDTIYF
TRBV4-2	TRBJ2-1	-	TGTGCCAGCAGCAGGGTAGCGGACTACAATGAGCAGTTCTTC	CASSRVADYNEQFF
TRBV11-3	TRBJ2-2	-	TGTGCCAGCAGCTTCTGGGGGAGCGGGGAGCTGTTTTTT	CASSFWGSGELFF
TRBV30	TRBJ1-4	TRBD1	TGTGCCTGGGAGACAGGGGCCGGTGAAAAACTGTTTTTT	CAWETGAGEKLFF
TRBV7-9	TRBJ2-7	TRBD1	TGTGCCAGCACGAGCGGGACAGGGAATAGGGAGCAGTACTTC	CASTSGTGNREQYF
TRBV19	TRBJ1-5	-	TGTGCCAGTAGTAGGGGCAACAATCAGCCCCAGCATTTT	CASSRGNNQPQHF
TRBV7-9	TRBJ2-2	TRBD1	TGTGCCGTGAGGACAGGGACCCTCACCGGGGAGCTGTTTTTT	CAVRTGTLTGELFF
TRBV11-2	TRBJ2-5	-	TGTGCCAGCAGGGGATTCGGAGGGAGTAGTAAGACCCAGTACTTC	CASRGFGGSSKTQYF
TRBV6-5	TRBJ1-1	-	TGTGCCAGCAGTCGATCCGGGACACCTGAAGCTTTCTTT	CASSRSGTPEAFF
TRBV2	TRBJ2-5	-	TGTGCCAGTCAGGGGCAAGAGACCCAGTACTTC	CASQGQETQYF